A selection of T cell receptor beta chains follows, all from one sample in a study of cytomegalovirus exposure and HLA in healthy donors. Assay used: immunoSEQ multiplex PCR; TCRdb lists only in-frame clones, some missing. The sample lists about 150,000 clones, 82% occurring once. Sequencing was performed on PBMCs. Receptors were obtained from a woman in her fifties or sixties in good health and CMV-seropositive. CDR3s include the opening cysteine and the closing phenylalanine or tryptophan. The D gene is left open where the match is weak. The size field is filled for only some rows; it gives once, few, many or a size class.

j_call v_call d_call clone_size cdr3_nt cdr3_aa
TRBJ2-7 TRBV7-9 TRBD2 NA TGTGCCAGCAGCTTAGGTAGCGGGGTCTGGGAGCAGTACTTC CASSLGSGVWEQYF
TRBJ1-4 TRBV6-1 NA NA TGTGCCAGCAGTGGGTCAAGGGTGGGGCCTAATGAAAAACTGTTTTTT CASSGSRVGPNEKLFF
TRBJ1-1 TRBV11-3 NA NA TGTGCCAGCAGCCAGCGGGCCTCTGGTGAAGCTTTCTTT CASSQRASGEAFF
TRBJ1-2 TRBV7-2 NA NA TGTGCCAGCAGCCCCCGTGGGGGCTCCTATGGCTACACCTTC CASSPRGGSYGYTF
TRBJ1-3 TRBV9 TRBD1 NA TGTGCCAGCAGCAGAAGCTCACAGGGGGCTGGTGGAAACACCATATATTTT CASSRSSQGAGGNTIYF
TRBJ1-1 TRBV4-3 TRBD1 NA TGCGCCAGCAGCCAAGACCTCCGGGACAGGGGGATCGCTTTCTTT CASSQDLRDRGIAFF
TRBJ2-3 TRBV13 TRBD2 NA TGTGCCAGCAGCTTGCCTAGCGGGGGACAGGAAACAGATACGCAGTATTTT CASSLPSGGQETDTQYF
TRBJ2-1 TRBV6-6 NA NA TGTGCCAGCAGTTACGGGCAAGGTGTAGGTGAGCAGTTCTTC CASSYGQGVGEQFF
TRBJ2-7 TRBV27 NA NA TGTGCCAGCAGTGGGTCTTGGGGCGGGGCCGAGCAGTACTTC CASSGSWGGAEQYF
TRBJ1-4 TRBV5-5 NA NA TGTGCCAGCAGCTTGGGCAGGCTCAATGAAAAACTGTTTTTT CASSLGRLNEKLFF
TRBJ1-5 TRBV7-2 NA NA TGTGCCAGCAGCGCCTTCCCGGGGCCCCAGCATTTT CASSAFPGPQHF
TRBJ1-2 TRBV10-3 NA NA TGTGCCATCAGTGAGTCGACTGGACACTCCCTCTGGGGCTACACCTTC CAISESTGHSLWGYTF
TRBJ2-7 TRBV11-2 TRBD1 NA TGTGCCAGCAGCAGACAGGGGGGCTACGAGCAGTACTTC CASSRQGGYEQYF
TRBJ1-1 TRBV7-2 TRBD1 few TGTGCCAGCAGCTCAAACAGGGGCACTGAAGCTTTCTTT CASSSNRGTEAFF
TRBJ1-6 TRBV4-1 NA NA TGCGCCAGCAGCCAAGAAGGGGTTGATTCACCCCTCCACTTT CASSQEGVDSPLHF
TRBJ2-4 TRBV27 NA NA TGTGCCAGCAGTTCCGTTGGGTCCGTTTTGGGGGGCATTCAGTACTTC CASSSVGSVLGGIQYF
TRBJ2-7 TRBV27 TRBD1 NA TGTGCCAGCAGTTATCCCGGGACAGGGATGCGCGAGCAGTACTTC CASSYPGTGMREQYF
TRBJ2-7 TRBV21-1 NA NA TGTGCCAGCAGCAATGGGACAGGGGCCGGCGAGCAGTACTTC CASSNGTGAGEQYF
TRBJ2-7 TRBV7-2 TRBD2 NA TGTGCCAGCAGATATAGCGGGGGGGCCTACGAGCAGTACTTC CASRYSGGAYEQYF
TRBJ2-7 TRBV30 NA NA TGTGCCTGGAGCGGAGAGACCTACGAGCAGTACTTC CAWSGETYEQYF
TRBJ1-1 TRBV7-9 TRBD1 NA TGTGCCAGCAGCTTAGACAGGGGGCTTAACACTGAAGCTTTCTTT CASSLDRGLNTEAFF
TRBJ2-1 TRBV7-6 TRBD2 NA TGTGCCAGCAGCTTTGGCGGGGGGAATCAGAACAATGAGCAGTTCTTC CASSFGGGNQNNEQFF
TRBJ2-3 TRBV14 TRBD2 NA TGTGCCAGCAGCCAAGATATTCAGCGGGGAACCACAGATACGCAGTATTTT CASSQDIQRGTTDTQYF
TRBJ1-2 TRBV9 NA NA TGTGCCAGCAGCTCCCCCTTCAGGACCGGGGATTATGGCTACACCTTC CASSSPFRTGDYGYTF
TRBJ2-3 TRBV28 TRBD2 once TGTGCCAGCAGTCCAGCGGGGGCCAGAGCTGATACGCAGTATTTT CASSPAGARADTQYF
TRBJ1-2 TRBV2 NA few TGTGCCAGCAGTTTACCGGGGGTGGGAATTTTC CASSLPGVGIF
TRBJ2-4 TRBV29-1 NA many TGCAGCGTTGAAGCTTCAGGACTAGCCAAAAACATTCAGTACTTC CSVEASGLAKNIQYF